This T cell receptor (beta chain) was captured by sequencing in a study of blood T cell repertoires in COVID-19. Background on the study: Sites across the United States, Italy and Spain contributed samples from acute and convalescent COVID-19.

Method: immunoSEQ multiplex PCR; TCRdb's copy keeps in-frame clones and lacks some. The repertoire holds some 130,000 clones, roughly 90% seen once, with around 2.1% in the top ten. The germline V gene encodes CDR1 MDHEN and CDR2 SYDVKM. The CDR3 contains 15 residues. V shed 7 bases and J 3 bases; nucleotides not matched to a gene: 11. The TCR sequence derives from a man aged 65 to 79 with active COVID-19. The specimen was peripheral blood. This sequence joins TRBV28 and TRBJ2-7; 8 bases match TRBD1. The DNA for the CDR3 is TGTGCCAGCAAGCTCGGGGCAGGGGGCAACTACGAGCAGTACTTC. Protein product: CASKLGAGGNYEQYF.